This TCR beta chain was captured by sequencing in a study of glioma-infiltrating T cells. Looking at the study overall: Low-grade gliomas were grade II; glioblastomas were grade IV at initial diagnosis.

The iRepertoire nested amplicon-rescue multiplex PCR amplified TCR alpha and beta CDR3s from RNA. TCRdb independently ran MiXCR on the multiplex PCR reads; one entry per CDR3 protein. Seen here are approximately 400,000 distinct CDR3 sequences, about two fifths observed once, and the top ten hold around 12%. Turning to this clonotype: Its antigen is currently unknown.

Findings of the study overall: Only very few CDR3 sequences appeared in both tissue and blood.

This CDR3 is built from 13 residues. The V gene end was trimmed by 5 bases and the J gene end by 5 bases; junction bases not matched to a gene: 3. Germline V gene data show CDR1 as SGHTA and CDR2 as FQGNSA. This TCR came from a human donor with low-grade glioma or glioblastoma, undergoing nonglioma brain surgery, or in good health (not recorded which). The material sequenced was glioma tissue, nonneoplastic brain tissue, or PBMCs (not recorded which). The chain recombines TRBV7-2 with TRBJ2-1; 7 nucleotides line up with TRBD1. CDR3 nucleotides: TGTGCCAGCAGCACTGACAGGGACAATGAGCAGTTCTTC. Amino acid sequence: CASSTDRDNEQFF.